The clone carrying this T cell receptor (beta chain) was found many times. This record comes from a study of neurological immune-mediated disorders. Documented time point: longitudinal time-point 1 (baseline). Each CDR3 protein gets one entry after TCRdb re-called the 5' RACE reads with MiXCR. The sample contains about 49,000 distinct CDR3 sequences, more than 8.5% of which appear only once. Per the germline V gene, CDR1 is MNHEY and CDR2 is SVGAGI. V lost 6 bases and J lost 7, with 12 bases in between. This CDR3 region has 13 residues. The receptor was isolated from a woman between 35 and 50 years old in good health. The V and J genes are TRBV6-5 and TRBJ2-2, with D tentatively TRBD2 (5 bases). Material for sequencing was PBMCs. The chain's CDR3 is CASRTAGGGELFF. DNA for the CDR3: TGTGCCAGCAGGACGGCGGGTGGCGGGGAGCTGTTTTTT.